The rows below give T cell receptor beta chains drawn from one sample of a study of CD8+ T cells in alopecia areata. TCRdb's copy holds only in-frame clones and misses some; the assay was immunoSEQ multiplex PCR. The table has more than 95,000 clones, around 59% seen once. The sample consisted of CD4+ T cells sorted from blood. These receptors originate from a human donor in good health. Both conserved end residues are part of each CDR3. A D gene is named only where the DNA matches it firmly. The size entry is marked missing in some rows and otherwise reads once, few, many or a size class.

-,TRBV25-1,TRBJ1-6,-,CASSETASYNSPLHF,TGTGCCAGCAGTGAAACAGCCTCCTATAATTCACCCCTCCACTTT
-,TRBV5-6,TRBJ2-3,-,CASSLGLVSTDTQYF,TGTGCCAGCAGCTTGGGACTGGTCAGCACAGATACGCAGTATTTT
-,TRBV9,TRBJ2-5,-,CASSASPGEIETQYF,TGTGCCAGCAGCGCTAGCCCGGGGGAAATAGAGACCCAGTACTTC
-,TRBV7-2,TRBJ1-5,few,CASSLDGSNQPQHF,TGTGCCAGCAGCTTAGACGGTAGCAATCAGCCCCAGCATTTT
TRBD1,TRBV30,TRBJ1-5,-,CAWGRGQGGMGNQPQHF,TGTGCCTGGGGACGTGGACAGGGTGGGATGGGCAATCAGCCCCAGCATTTT
TRBD2,TRBV4-3,TRBJ2-6,few,CASSQVAGAGANVLTF,TGCGCCAGCAGCCAAGTTGCGGGGGCTGGGGCCAACGTCCTGACTTTC
-,TRBV29-1,TRBJ1-1,few,CSVNFRGGRNTEAFF,TGCAGCGTTAATTTTAGAGGGGGGCGAAACACTGAAGCTTTCTTT
TRBD1,TRBV9,TRBJ1-2,-,CASSVAGTGALAGYTF,TGTGCCAGCAGCGTCGCCGGGACAGGGGCCTTGGCTGGCTACACCTTC
-,TRBV5-1,TRBJ1-1,-,CASSFSTNTEAFF,TGCGCCAGCAGCTTTAGCACGAACACTGAAGCTTTCTTT
TRBD1,TRBV7-2,TRBJ1-1,-,CASSLTGGTEAFF,TGTGCCAGCAGCTTAACAGGGGGCACTGAAGCTTTCTTT
-,TRBV7-2,TRBJ2-3,-,CASSLTLGTDTQYF,TGTGCCAGCAGCCTCACTCTCGGCACAGATACGCAGTATTTT
-,TRBV25-1,TRBJ2-3,-,CASSDGGRVDTQYF,TGTGCCAGCAGTGACGGGGGCCGGGTTGATACGCAGTATTTT
-,TRBV30,TRBJ2-6,-,CAWTLYDVLTF,TGTGCCTGGACCCTCTACGACGTCCTGACTTTC
TRBD1,TRBV29-1,TRBJ2-5,-,CSVTDRGETQYF,TGCAGCGTAACCGACAGGGGGGAGACCCAGTACTTC
TRBD1,TRBV7-7,TRBJ2-5,-,CASSRDRAETQYF,TGTGCTAGCAGCCGCGACAGGGCTGAGACCCAGTACTTC
TRBD2,TRBV5-1,TRBJ2-1,-,CASSARLAGGPSSYNEQFF,TGCGCCAGCAGCGCCAGACTAGCGGGGGGGCCGAGCTCCTACAATGAGCAGTTCTTC
-,TRBV29-1,TRBJ1-2,-,CSAGTLTGGYTF,TGCAGCGCCGGGACGTTAACGGGGGGCTACACCTTC
-,TRBV6-5,TRBJ2-3,-,CASSYNRGTDTQYF,TGTGCCAGCAGTTACAACAGGGGCACAGATACGCAGTATTTT
TRBD1,TRBV29-1,TRBJ1-2,-,CSVGGTGPNYGYTF,TGCAGCGTTGGGGGGACAGGACCTAACTATGGCTACACCTTC
TRBD1,TRBV25-1,TRBJ2-7,-,CASHGQGSGYEQYF,TGTGCCAGCCATGGACAGGGAAGTGGATACGAGCAGTACTTC
TRBD1,TRBV29-1,TRBJ2-4,-,CSVGGQGTNIQYF,TGCAGCGTTGGGGGACAGGGCACAAACATTCAGTACTTC
TRBD2,TRBV4-1,TRBJ2-5,once,CASSQDRGGRGETQYF,TGCGCCAGCAGCCAAGATCGGGGGGGACGAGGGGAGACCCAGTACTTC
TRBD2,TRBV11-2,TRBJ2-5,few,CASRFAGGPETQYF,TGTGCCAGCAGGTTCGCGGGGGGGCCTGAGACCCAGTACTTC
-,TRBV4-1,TRBJ2-7,few,CASSQDTPSRGDEQYF,TGCGCCAGCAGCCAAGATACCCCCAGCAGGGGCGACGAGCAGTACTTC
-,TRBV29-1,TRBJ2-6,few,CSVLGSGANVLTF,TGCAGCGTTTTGGGCTCTGGGGCCAACGTCCTGACTTTC
TRBD2,TRBV11-2,TRBJ2-5,-,CASSFPRGTGETQYF,TGTGCCAGCAGCTTCCCGCGGGGGACCGGGGAGACCCAGTACTTC
-,TRBV10-3,TRBJ2-1,few,CAISERNEQFF,TGTGCCATCAGTGAAAGGAATGAGCAGTTCTTC
-,TRBV7-8,TRBJ2-6,-,CASSPNRINSGANVLTF,TGTGCCAGCAGTCCTAACAGGATTAACTCTGGGGCCAACGTCCTGACTTTC
-,TRBV2,TRBJ1-1,-,CASNADSNTEAFF,TGTGCCAGCAATGCGGACAGCAACACTGAAGCTTTCTTT
-,TRBV5-8,TRBJ2-2,-,CASSPLTDANTGELFF,TGTGCCAGCAGCCCCCTGACCGACGCGAACACCGGGGAGCTGTTTTTT
TRBD1,TRBV29-1,TRBJ1-2,-,CSVFFSDRVNGYTF,TGCAGCGTTTTTTTCTCGGACAGGGTAAACGGCTACACCTTC
-,TRBV20-1,TRBJ1-2,-,CSANQGNGYTF,TGCAGTGCTAATCAAGGGAATGGCTACACCTTC
TRBD1,TRBV7-3,TRBJ2-6,-,CASSSRIQGTGANVLTF,TGTGCCAGCAGCTCTCGTATACAGGGGACTGGGGCCAACGTCCTGACTTTC
-,TRBV5-5,TRBJ2-7,few,CASSLLNSYLYEQYF,TGTGCCAGCAGCTTGCTTAACAGTTACCTCTACGAGCAGTACTTC
-,TRBV7-2,TRBJ1-2,-,CASSLEGRAYGYTF,TGTGCCAGCAGCTTAGAGGGCAGGGCCTATGGCTACACCTTC